This passage covers 4 T cell receptor beta chains from one sample sequenced in a study of cytomegalovirus exposure and HLA in healthy donors. Both 60 Vbeta primers and 13 Jbeta primers went into the PCR. This table comes from immunoSEQ multiplex PCR, and its TCRdb copy is limited to in-frame clones, with some not included. The sample records about 200,000 clones, approximately 80% being singletons. Material for sequencing was PBMCs. The source of these receptors is a man aged 50 to 59 in good health and CMV-seronegative.

The chain combines TRBV13 with TRBJ2-5; possible D gene TRBD2, 6 bases. Trimming pared 0 bases from V and 2 bases from J, leaving 10 bases between. From germline, CDR1 is PRHDT and CDR2 FYEKMQ (reference sequence). The CDR3 is 15 residues long. CDR3 sequence: CASSLGGRRQETQYF. The CDR3, as DNA: TGTGCCAGCAGCTTAGGGGGGAGGAGACAAGAGACCCAGTACTTC.

The V and J genes are TRBV7-9 and TRBJ2-7; D remains unclear. The CDR3 length is 15 residues. Looked up from germline, CDR1 is SEHNR and CDR2 is FQNEAQ (reference sequence). With 2 bases removed from V and 0 bases from J, the gap between germline ends came to 11 bases. The CDR3 DNA follows: TGTGCCAGCAGCTTAAATGCGGTGAGCTCCTACGAGCAGTACTTC. This sequence encodes CASSLNAVSSYEQYF.

The V and J genes are TRBV5-6 and TRBJ2-3, with 8 bases identical to TRBD2. After removal of 7 bases from V and 4 bases from J, the junction contained 11 bases not matched to a gene. Germline loops: CDR1 SGHDT, CDR2 YYEEEE. The CDR3 extends over 15 amino acids. CDR3 nucleotides: TGTGCCAGCGCCGAAGCGGGGGTGGGGGCAGATACGCAGTATTTT. Translated, it gives CASAEAGVGADTQYF.

The V call is TRBV19, the J call TRBJ1-2; 7 nucleotides line up with TRBD1. Germline CDR1 and CDR2: LNHDA and SQIVND (reference sequence). Trimming at V came to 5 bases and at J to 4 bases, leaving 4 bases not matched to a gene. The CDR3 contains 13 residues. The CDR3 loop reads CASSGRDSYGYTF. DNA of the CDR3: TGTGCCAGTAGTGGCCGGGACAGCTATGGCTACACCTTC.